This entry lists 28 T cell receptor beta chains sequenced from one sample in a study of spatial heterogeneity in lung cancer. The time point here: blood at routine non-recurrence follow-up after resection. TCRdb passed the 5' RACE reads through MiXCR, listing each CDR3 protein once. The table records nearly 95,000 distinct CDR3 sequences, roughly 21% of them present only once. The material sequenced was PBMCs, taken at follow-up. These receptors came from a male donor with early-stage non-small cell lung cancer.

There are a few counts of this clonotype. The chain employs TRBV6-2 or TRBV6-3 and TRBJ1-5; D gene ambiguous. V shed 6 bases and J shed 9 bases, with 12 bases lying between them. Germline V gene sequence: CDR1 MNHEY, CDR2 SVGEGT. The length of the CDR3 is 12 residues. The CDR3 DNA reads TGTGCCAGCAGCCTGATAGGAGGGCCCCAGCATTTT. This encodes CASSLIGGPQHF.

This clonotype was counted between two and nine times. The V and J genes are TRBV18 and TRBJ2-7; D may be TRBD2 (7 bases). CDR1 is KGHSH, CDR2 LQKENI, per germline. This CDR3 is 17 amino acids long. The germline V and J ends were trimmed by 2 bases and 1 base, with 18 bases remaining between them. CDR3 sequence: CASSPFGGATGSYEQYV. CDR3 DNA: TGTGCCAGCTCACCATTTGGGGGGGCGACAGGTTCCTACGAGCAGTACGTC.

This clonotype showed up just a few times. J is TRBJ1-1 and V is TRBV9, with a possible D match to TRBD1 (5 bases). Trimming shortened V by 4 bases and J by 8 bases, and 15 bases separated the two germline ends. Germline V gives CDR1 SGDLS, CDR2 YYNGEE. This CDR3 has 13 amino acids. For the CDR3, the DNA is TGTGCCAGCAGCACCGACAGAAACGGAGAAGCTTTCTTT. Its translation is CASSTDRNGEAFF.

CDR3 region: CASSVGPTGGHYEQYF. The CDR3 nucleotides read TGTGCCAGCAGCGTAGGCCCCACAGGGGGCCACTACGAGCAGTACTTC. The genes are TRBV9 and TRBJ2-7, with 9 bases that match TRBD1. The CDR3 extends over 16 amino acids. Trimming at V came to 0 bases and at J to 3 bases, leaving 7 bases not matched to a gene. The germline CDR1 and CDR2 sequences are SGDLS and YYNGEE.

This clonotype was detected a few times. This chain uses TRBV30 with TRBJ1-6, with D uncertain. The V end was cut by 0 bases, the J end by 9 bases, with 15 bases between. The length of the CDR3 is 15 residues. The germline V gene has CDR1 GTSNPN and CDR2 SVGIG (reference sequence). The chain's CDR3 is CAWSVDGGSGSPLHF. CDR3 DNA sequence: TGTGCCTGGAGTGTAGATGGCGGTAGCGGTTCACCCCTCCACTTT.

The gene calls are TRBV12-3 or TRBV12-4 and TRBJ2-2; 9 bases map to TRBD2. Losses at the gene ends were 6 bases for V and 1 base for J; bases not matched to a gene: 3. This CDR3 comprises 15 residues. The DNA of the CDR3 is TGTGCCAGCAGGGTGACTAGCGGGAACACCGGGGAGCTGTTTTTT. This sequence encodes CASRVTSGNTGELFF.

Here the CDR3 DNA reads TGTGCCAGTAGTATAACGTGGAGCTCCTATAATTCACCCCTCCACTTT. Translation gives CASSITWSSYNSPLHF. The chain employs TRBV19 and TRBJ1-6; D not resolved. The CDR3 has 16 amino acids. CDR1 is LNHDA, CDR2 SQIVND, per germline (reference sequence). V dropped 2 bases and J dropped 0 bases, with 8 bases sitting between them.

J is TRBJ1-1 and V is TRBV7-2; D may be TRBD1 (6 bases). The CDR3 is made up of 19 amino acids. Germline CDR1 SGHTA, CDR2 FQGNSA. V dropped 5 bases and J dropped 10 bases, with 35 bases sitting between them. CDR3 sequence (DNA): TGTGCCAGCAGCCCCCAGGTTAATTTGGGGGGCGGAAGGACCAAGGGAGCTTTCTTT. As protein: CASSPQVNLGGGRTKGAFF.

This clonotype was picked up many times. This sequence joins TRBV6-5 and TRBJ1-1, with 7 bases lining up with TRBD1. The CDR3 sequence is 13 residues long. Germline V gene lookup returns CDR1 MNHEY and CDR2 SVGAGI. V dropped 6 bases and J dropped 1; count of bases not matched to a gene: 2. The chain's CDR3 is CASSWTGNTEAFF. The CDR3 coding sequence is TGTGCCAGCAGCTGGACAGGGAACACTGAAGCTTTCTTT.

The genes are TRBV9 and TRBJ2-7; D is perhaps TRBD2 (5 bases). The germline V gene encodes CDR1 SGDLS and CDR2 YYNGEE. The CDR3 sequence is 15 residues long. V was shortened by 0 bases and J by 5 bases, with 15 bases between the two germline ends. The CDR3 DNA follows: TGTGCCAGCAGCGTAGCCCATAGTGGGAGCCACGAGCAGTACTTC. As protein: CASSVAHSGSHEQYF.

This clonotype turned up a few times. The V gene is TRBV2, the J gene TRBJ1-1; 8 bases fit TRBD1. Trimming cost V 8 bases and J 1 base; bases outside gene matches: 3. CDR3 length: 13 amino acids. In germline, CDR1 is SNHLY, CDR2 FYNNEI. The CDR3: CASQGTGNTEAFF. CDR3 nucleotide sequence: TGTGCCAGCCAAGGGACAGGGAACACTGAAGCTTTCTTT. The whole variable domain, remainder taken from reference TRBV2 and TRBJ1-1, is EPEVTQTPSHQVTQMGQEVILRCVPISNHLYFYWYRQILGQKVEFLVSFYNNEISEKSEIFDDQFSVERPDGSNFTLKIRSTKLEDSAMYFCASQGTGNTEAFFGQGTRLTVV.

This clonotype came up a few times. DNA for the CDR3: TGTGCCAGTAGTATCGGAGCTAACACCGGGGAGCTGTTTTTT. It translates to CASSIGANTGELFF. This rearrangement joins TRBV19 to TRBJ2-2; D gene unclear. Germline V CDR1 and CDR2: LNHDA, SQIVND (reference sequence). This CDR3 is 14 amino acids long. V dropped 3 bases and J dropped 2 bases, with 7 bases sitting between them. Complete variable domain (other parts from reference TRBV19 and TRBJ2-2): DGGITQSPKYLFRKEGQNVTLSCEQNLNHDAMYWYRQDPGQGLRLIYYSQIVNDFQKGDIAEGYSVSREKKESFPLTVTSAQKNPTAFYLCASSIGANTGELFFGEGSRLTVL.

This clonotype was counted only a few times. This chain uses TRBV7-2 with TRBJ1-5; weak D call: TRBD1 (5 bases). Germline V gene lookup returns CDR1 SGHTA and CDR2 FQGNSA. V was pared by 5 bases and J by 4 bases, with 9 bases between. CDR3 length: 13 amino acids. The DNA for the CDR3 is TGTGCCAGCAGCCCGCAGGGTAATCAGCCCCAGCATTTT. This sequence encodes CASSPQGNQPQHF.

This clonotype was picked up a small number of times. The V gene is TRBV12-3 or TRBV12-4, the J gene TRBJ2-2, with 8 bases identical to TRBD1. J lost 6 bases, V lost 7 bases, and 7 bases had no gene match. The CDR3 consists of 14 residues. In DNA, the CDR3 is TGTGCCAGCACCCGGACAGGGACGGCCGGGGAGCTGTTTTTT. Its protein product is CASTRTGTAGELFF.

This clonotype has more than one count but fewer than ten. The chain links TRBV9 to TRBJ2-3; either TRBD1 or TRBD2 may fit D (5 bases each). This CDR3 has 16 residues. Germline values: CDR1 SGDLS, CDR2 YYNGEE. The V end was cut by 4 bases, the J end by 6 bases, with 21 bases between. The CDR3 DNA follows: TGTGCCAGCAGCACTGGGACCGGTATCACATATGATACGCAGTATTTT. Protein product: CASSTGTGITYDTQYF.

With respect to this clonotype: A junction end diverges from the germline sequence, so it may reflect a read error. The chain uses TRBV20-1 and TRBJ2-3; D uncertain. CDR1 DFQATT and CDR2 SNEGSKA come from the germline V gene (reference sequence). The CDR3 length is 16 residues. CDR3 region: CSPRDRLLLHTDTQYF. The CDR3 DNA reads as TGCAGTCCTAGAGATAGGTTACTGCTCCACACAGATACGCAGTATTTT.

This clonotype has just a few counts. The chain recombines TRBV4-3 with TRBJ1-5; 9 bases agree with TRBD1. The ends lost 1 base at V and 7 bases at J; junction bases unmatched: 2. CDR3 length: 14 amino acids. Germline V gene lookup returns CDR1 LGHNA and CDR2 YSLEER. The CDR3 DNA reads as TGCGCCAGCAGCCAAGGACAGGGGGGCCAGCCCCAGCATTTT. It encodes CASSQGQGGQPQHF.

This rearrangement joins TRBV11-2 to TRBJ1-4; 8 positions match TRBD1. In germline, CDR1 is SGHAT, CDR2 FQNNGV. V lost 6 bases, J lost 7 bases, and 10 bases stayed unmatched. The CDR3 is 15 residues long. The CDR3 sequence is CASSLRQGTAEKLFF. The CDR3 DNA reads TGTGCCAGCAGTCTCCGACAGGGGACGGCTGAAAAACTGTTTTTT.

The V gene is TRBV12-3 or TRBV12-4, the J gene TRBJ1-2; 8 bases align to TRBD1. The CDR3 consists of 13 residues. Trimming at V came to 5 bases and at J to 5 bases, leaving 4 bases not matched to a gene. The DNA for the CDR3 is TGTGCCAGCAGTCGTCAGGGGGCGTATGGCTACACCTTC. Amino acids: CASSRQGAYGYTF.

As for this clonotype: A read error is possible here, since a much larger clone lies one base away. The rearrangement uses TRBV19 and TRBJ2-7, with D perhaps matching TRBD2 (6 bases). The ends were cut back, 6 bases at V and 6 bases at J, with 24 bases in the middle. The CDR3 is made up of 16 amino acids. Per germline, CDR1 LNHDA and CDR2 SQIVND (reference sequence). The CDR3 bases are TGTGCCAGTAGCCGCCGGGGTATAGTGGGAGGAGGCGAGCAGTACTTC. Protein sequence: CASSRRGIVGGGEQYF.

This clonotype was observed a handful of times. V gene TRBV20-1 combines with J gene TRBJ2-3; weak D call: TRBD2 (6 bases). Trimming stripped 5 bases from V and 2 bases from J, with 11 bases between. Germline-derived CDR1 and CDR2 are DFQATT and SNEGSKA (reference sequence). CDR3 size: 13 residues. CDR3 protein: CSALPGLTDTQYF. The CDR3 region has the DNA TGCAGTGCTTTACCGGGACTCACAGATACGCAGTATTTT.

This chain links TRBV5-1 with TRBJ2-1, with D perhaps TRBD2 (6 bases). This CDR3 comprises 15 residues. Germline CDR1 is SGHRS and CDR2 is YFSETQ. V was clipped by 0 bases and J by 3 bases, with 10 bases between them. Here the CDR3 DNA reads TGCGCCAGCAGCTTGGCATCCGGGGGCTACAATGAGCAGTTCTTC. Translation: CASSLASGGYNEQFF.

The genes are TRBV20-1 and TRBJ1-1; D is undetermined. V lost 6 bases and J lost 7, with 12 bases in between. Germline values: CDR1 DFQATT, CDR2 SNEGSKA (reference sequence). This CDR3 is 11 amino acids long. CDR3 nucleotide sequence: TGCAGTGCGAGGAGTGGAGGTGAAGCTTTCTTT. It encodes CSARSGGEAFF.

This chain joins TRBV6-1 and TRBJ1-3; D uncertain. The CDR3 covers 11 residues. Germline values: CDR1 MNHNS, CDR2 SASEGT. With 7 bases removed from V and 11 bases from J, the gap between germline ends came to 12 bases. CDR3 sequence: CASKRTSAIYF. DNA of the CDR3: TGTGCCAGCAAACGGACCTCTGCCATATATTTT.

The CDR3 sequence is CASSLVAGVPTDTQYF. The CDR3 nucleotides are TGTGCCAGCAGCTTAGTAGCGGGAGTACCCACAGATACGCAGTATTTT. This rearrangement joins TRBV7-2 to TRBJ2-3; 9 nucleotides agree with TRBD2. This CDR3 contains 16 residues. Germline-derived CDR1 and CDR2 are SGHTA and FQGNSA. Trimming removed 1 base from V and 2 bases from J; junction bases left unmatched: 4.

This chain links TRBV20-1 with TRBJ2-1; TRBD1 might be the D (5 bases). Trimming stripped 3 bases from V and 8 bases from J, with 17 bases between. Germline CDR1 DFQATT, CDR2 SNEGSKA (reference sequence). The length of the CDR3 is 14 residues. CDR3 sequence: CSARGLVGADEQFF. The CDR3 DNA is TGCAGTGCTAGGGGTTTAGTAGGGGCTGATGAGCAGTTCTTC.

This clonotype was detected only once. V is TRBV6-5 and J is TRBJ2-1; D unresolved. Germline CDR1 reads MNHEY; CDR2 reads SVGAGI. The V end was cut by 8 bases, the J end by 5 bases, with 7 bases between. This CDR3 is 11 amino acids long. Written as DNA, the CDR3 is TGTGCCAGCGGACGGGACAATGAGCAGTTCTTC. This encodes CASGRDNEQFF.

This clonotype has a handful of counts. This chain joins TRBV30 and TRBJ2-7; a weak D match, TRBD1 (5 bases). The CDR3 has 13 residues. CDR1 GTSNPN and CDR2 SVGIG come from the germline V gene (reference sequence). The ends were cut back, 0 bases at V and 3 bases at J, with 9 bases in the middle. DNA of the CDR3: TGTGCCTGGAGTGTGGGGCCTATCTACGAGCAGTACGTC. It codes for CAWSVGPIYEQYV.